These 22 T cell receptor beta chains originate from one sample sequenced in a study of spatial heterogeneity in lung cancer. Time point here: sample taken at primary tumor resection. TCRdb fed the 5' RACE reads into MiXCR, producing one record per CDR3 protein. The profile shows about 78,000 distinct CDR3 sequences, under 8.5% of them singletons. The material was PBMCs, obtained at surgery. These receptor sequences come from a male donor with early-stage non-small cell lung cancer.

The chain uses TRBV4-2 and TRBJ1-3, with TRBD1 matching 9 bases. The germline V gene has CDR1 LGHNA and CDR2 YNFKEQ. This CDR3 is 17 amino acids long. V was clipped by 1 base and J by 4 bases; unmatched bases: 8. The CDR3 DNA sequence: TGTGCCAGCAGCCAAGTGAAGGGACAGGGAGAAGGAAACACCATATATTTT. Protein sequence: CASSQVKGQGEGNTIYF.

This clonotype was seen repeatedly, ten times or more. CDR3 protein: CASSYEGDSNYGYTF. The CDR3 nucleotides read TGTGCCAGCAGTTACGAAGGGGATTCTAACTATGGCTACACCTTC. The gene calls are TRBV6-6 and TRBJ1-2, with D tentatively TRBD1 (5 bases). The CDR3 runs 15 residues. Germline V lookup: CDR1 MNHNY, CDR2 SVGAGI (reference sequence). Trimming stripped 2 bases from V and 0 bases from J, with 10 bases between.

This clonotype was recorded at least ten times. The genes are TRBV19 and TRBJ2-3, with D unresolved. The CDR3 is 14 residues long. Germline CDR1 and CDR2: LNHDA and SQIVND (reference sequence). Between the trimmed V and J ends, which lost 5 bases and 2 bases, there was a span of 11 bases. CDR3 sequence: CASSSRTTTDTQYF. DNA for the CDR3: TGTGCCAGTAGTTCCCGGACCACCACAGATACGCAGTATTTT.

The sample holds a few counts of this clonotype. The chain links TRBV2 to TRBJ2-3, with TRBD2 matching 10 bases. The CDR3 is 15 amino acids. The V segment lost 4 bases and the J segment 5 bases; nucleotides outside the gene matches: 6. Germline V gives CDR1 SNHLY, CDR2 FYNNEI. DNA of the CDR3: TGTGCCAGCAGTGCGCTAGCGGGAGCGGAAGATACGCAGTATTTT. Translation: CASSALAGAEDTQYF. The full variable domain, rest sourced from reference TRBV2 and TRBJ2-3, is EPEVTQTPSHQVTQMGQEVILRCVPISNHLYFYWYRQILGQKVEFLVSFYNNEISEKSEIFDDQFSVERPDGSNFTLKIRSTKLEDSAMYFCASSALAGAEDTQYFGPGTRLTVL.

This clonotype was counted at least ten times. The chain has TRBV29-1 and TRBJ1-2, with TRBD1 as a possible D gene (5 bases). Trimming left V 6 bases short and J 8 bases short, with 19 bases between. The CDR3 covers 13 residues. Germline V gene lookup returns CDR1 SQVTM and CDR2 ANQGSEA. Here the CDR3 DNA reads TGCAGCGTACATACCGGGACTCAGGAGGGCTACACCTTC. Translating it yields CSVHTGTQEGYTF. Filled out from reference TRBV29-1 and TRBJ1-2, the complete variable domain reads SAVISQKPSRDICQRGTSLTIQCQVDSQVTMMFWYRQQPGQSLTLIATANQGSEATYESGFVIDKFPISRPNLTFSTLTVSNMSPEDSSIYLCSVHTGTQEGYTFGSGTRLTVV.

This clonotype was seen ten or more times. V usage is TRBV12-3 or TRBV12-4 and J usage is TRBJ1-5; TRBD1 agrees at 9 bases. J was trimmed by 4 bases and V by 5 bases; bases with no gene match: 6. The CDR3 runs to 15 residues. Here the CDR3 reads CASSPGQGGNQPQHF. CDR3 DNA sequence: TGTGCCAGCAGTCCGGGACAGGGAGGGAATCAGCCCCAGCATTTT.

This clonotype showed up many times. The chain employs TRBV7-9 and TRBJ1-2, with D maybe TRBD1 (6 bases). Germline V gene lookup returns CDR1 SEHNR and CDR2 FQNEAQ (reference sequence). The CDR3 length is 18 residues. The germline V and J ends were trimmed by 0 bases and 0 bases, with 17 bases remaining between them. The CDR3 spells CASSLALQDSITNYGYTF. CDR3 DNA sequence: TGTGCCAGCAGCTTAGCTTTACAGGACAGCATAACTAACTATGGCTACACCTTC.

At least ten counts were recorded for this clonotype. The chain couples TRBV29-1 to TRBJ2-1, with 16 bases aligning to TRBD2. The CDR3 has 18 amino acids. From germline, CDR1 is SQVTM and CDR2 ANQGSEA. Losses at the gene ends were 3 bases for V and 5 bases for J; bases not matched to a gene: 10. Here the CDR3 DNA reads TGCAGCGTTGACAGTCCGGGACTAGCGGGAGGGCCCCACAATGAGCAGTTCTTC. This codes for CSVDSPGLAGGPHNEQFF.

This clonotype was seen more than once but under ten times. The rearrangement joins TRBV29-1 to TRBJ1-2, with D perhaps matching TRBD1 (5 bases). Germline V gene data show CDR1 as SQVTM and CDR2 as ANQGSEA. The CDR3 has 13 residues. Trimming took off 2 bases at V and 8 bases at J, with 15 bases between the two ends. The CDR3, as DNA: TGCAGCGTTGAATCAGGGTCCGTGCGGGGCTACACCTTC. This sequence encodes CSVESGSVRGYTF.

This clonotype appeared many times. The chain links TRBV2 to TRBJ2-5; D is uncertain. Germline V gene lookup returns CDR1 SNHLY and CDR2 FYNNEI. V dropped 6 bases and J dropped 8 bases, with 10 bases sitting between them. The CDR3 is 11 amino acids. The CDR3 protein is CASRNESTQYF. The DNA for the CDR3 is TGTGCCAGCAGAAATGAGAGTACCCAGTACTTC.

This clonotype was detected many times. The junction and the germline gene differ at one end; a read error may be behind it. The chain is built from TRBV18 and TRBJ1-1, with a possible D match to TRBD1 (6 bases). The V gene's germline CDR1 is KGHSH and CDR2 LQKENI. The CDR3 runs 14 residues. This chain's CDR3 is CASSPRFQGSEAFF. CDR3 coding DNA: TGTGCCAGCTCTCCACGTTTCCAGGGGAGTGAAGCTTTCTTT.

Many counts were recorded for this clonotype. The V call is TRBV20-1, the J call TRBJ1-4, with 11 bases matching TRBD1. The V gene end was trimmed by 5 bases and the J gene end by 7 bases; junction bases not matched to a gene: 12. CDR1 and CDR2 (germline): DFQATT, SNEGSKA (reference sequence). The CDR3 length is 16 residues. The CDR3 sequence: CSAFVPGQGGSEKLFF. CDR3 coding DNA: TGCAGTGCTTTTGTCCCGGGACAGGGGGGGAGTGAAAAACTGTTTTTT.

This clonotype has at least ten counts. Written as DNA, the CDR3 is TGCAGTGCTCCTGAGACATTGGGACAGTATGGCTACACCTTC. Protein product: CSAPETLGQYGYTF. The V and J genes are TRBV20-1 and TRBJ1-2, with 7 bases fitting TRBD1. CDR1 DFQATT and CDR2 SNEGSKA come from the germline V gene (reference sequence). The CDR3 length is 14 residues. The ends lost 5 bases at V and 5 bases at J; junction bases unmatched: 11.

This clonotype has ten or more counts. V gene TRBV5-1 combines with J gene TRBJ2-7; D gene ambiguous. Between the trimmed V and J ends, which lost 0 bases and 3 bases, there was a span of 4 bases. This CDR3 contains 12 residues. Germline CDR1 SGHRS, CDR2 YFSETQ. Here the CDR3 DNA reads TGCGCCAGCAGCTTGGGCAACTACGAGCAGTACTTC. It codes for CASSLGNYEQYF.

This clonotype was seen a handful of times. This rearrangement joins TRBV7-2 to TRBJ2-5; TRBD2 matches 8 bases. This CDR3 comprises 16 residues. Germline CDR1 reads SGHTA; CDR2 reads FQGNSA. V lost 1 base and J lost 4; bases outside the gene matches: 8. The CDR3 region is CASSLGGGLVPETQYF. DNA of the CDR3: TGTGCCAGCAGCTTAGGCGGGGGACTAGTCCCAGAGACCCAGTACTTC.

This clonotype has at least ten counts. This sequence joins TRBV27 and TRBJ1-5; 9 bases fit TRBD1. This CDR3 comprises 14 residues. Trimming cost V 5 bases and J 8 bases; bases outside gene matches: 7. From germline, CDR1 is MNHEY and CDR2 SMNVEV (reference sequence). This CDR3 is CASSPRQGVKPQHF. Written as DNA, the CDR3 is TGTGCCAGCAGTCCCCGACAGGGGGTAAAGCCCCAGCATTTT.

This clonotype was seen many times. The chain joins TRBV11-2 to TRBJ1-1; 12 bases line up with TRBD1. Germline V gene data show CDR1 as SGHAT and CDR2 as FQNNGV. V trimming: 4 bases; J trimming: 6 bases; junction bases outside the gene matches: 9. This CDR3 region has 16 residues. In nucleotides, the CDR3 is TGTGCCAGCAGCTCGGTTCCCGGGACAGGGGGCTCTGAAGCTTTCTTT. Its translation: CASSSVPGTGGSEAFF.

This chain joins TRBV28 and TRBJ2-1, with 9 positions matching TRBD1. The CDR3 has 14 residues. CDR1 and CDR2 from the germline V gene are MDHEN and SYDVKM. After removal of 6 bases from V and 12 bases from J, the junction contained 12 bases not matched to a gene. The CDR3 sequence: CASSPLDRGLGQFF. The CDR3 DNA is TGTGCCAGCAGCCCCCTAGACAGGGGGTTAGGGCAGTTCTTC.

This clonotype was seen a handful of times. The genes are TRBV4-3 and TRBJ2-1, with TRBD2 matching 12 bases. Germline V gene lookup returns CDR1 LGHNA and CDR2 YSLEER. This CDR3 comprises 15 residues. The trim removed 3 bases at V and 6 bases at J, leaving 3 bases unmatched. CDR3 sequence reads: CASSHGLAGINEQFF. The CDR3 bases are TGCGCCAGCAGCCACGGACTAGCGGGAATCAATGAGCAGTTCTTC.

The sample holds many counts of this clonotype. The chain couples TRBV19 to TRBJ2-1, with D perhaps matching TRBD1 (6 bases). V dropped 10 bases and J dropped 4 bases, with 29 bases sitting between them. Germline lookup yields CDR1 LNHDA and CDR2 SQIVND (reference sequence). The CDR3 is 18 amino acids. The CDR3: CAIIEEVNRQATYNEQFF. DNA for the CDR3: TGTGCCATTATTGAAGAGGTCAACCGACAGGCGACTTACAATGAGCAGTTCTTC.

This clonotype has ten or more counts. CDR3 DNA: TGTGCCAGCAGCGCAGGGACAGAGAAAGAGACCCAGTACTTC. It yields the protein CASSAGTEKETQYF. The rearrangement links TRBV11-2 to TRBJ2-5, with 7 bases fitting TRBD1. CDR3 size: 14 residues. V dropped 5 bases and J dropped 3; count of bases not matched to a gene: 6. The germline gives CDR1 SGHAT, CDR2 FQNNGV.

This clonotype was observed a few times. The rearrangement links TRBV11-3 to TRBJ2-1; 9 positions match TRBD2. Germline values: CDR1 SGHNT, CDR2 YENEEA. The V segment lost 4 bases and the J segment 7 bases; nucleotides outside the gene matches: 17. The CDR3 extends over 18 amino acids. The CDR3 is CASSSPILAGSRGNEQFF. In nucleotides, the CDR3 is TGTGCCAGCAGCTCCCCAATACTAGCGGGCTCCAGGGGGAATGAGCAGTTCTTC.